The 17 T cell receptor beta chains reported below all come from one sample, sequenced in a study of CD8 T cells in Susac syndrome (dated by TCRdb to the late 2010s). The method behind the library was the immunoSEQ multiplex PCR assay. RNA was extracted using the RNeasy kit, and roughly 0.5 to 1 ug of the RNA was reverse transcribed with random hexamers. TCRdb cleaned the public reads at Q25 with fastp, built clones with MiXCR and kept in-frame beta chains. Each entry is one CDR3 protein sequence, shown with its most common DNA and genes. The sample includes 100,000 to 150,000 distinct CDR3 sequences, with 85% to 95% observed a single time. The ten biggest clones cover around 0.3% of the sample. Sequenced material: CD8+ T cells from PBMCs. Source of these receptors: a human donor with multiple sclerosis.

The chain is built from TRBV28 and TRBJ2-7; D gene ambiguous. In germline, CDR1 is MDHEN, CDR2 SYDVKM. The V end lost 1 base, the J end lost 6 bases, and 10 bases lay between the germline ends. This CDR3 contains 13 residues. Here the CDR3 reads CASSLFTGSEQYF. For the CDR3, the DNA is TGTGCCAGCAGTTTATTTACCGGGTCCGAGCAGTACTTC.

The rearrangement links TRBV7-2 to TRBJ1-1; D unclear. The length of the CDR3 is 13 residues. Germline CDR1 is SGHTA and CDR2 is FQGNSA. Trimming cost V 2 bases and J 4 bases, with 8 bases left between them. CDR3 bases: TGTGCCAGCAGCTTACTCCTAGGCACTGAAGCTTTCTTT. Translating gives CASSLLLGTEAFF.

This clonotype was seen only once. This rearrangement joins TRBV5-6 to TRBJ2-1; perhaps TRBD2 as D (6 bases). Germline values: CDR1 SGHDT, CDR2 YYEEEE. Trimming pared 0 bases from V and 8 bases from J, leaving 15 bases between. The CDR3 is 15 amino acids. The CDR3 DNA reads TGTGCCAGCAGCTTGGACCGGGGGAAAGGGTATGAGCAGTTCTTC. Translating it yields CASSLDRGKGYEQFF.

As DNA, the CDR3 is TGTGCCAGCAGCTTACCCGCAGATTATGGCTACACCTTC. Translation gives CASSLPADYGYTF. The chain has TRBV7-9 and TRBJ1-2; D unresolved. Germline V CDR1 and CDR2: SEHNR, FQNEAQ (reference sequence). There are 13 residues in the CDR3. Deletions cut 2 bases from V and 5 bases from J, with 9 bases between. Combining the CDR3 with reference TRBV7-9 and TRBJ1-2 gives the whole variable domain DTGVSQNPRHKITKRGQNVTFRCDPISEHNRLYWYRQTLGQGPEFLTYFQNEAQLEKSRLLSDRFSAERPKGSFSTLEIQRTEQGDSAMYLCASSLPADYGYTFGSGTRLTVV.

The V and J genes are TRBV9 and TRBJ1-6; the match to TRBD1 covers 9 bases. Germline CDR1 is SGDLS and CDR2 is YYNGEE. The CDR3 is 14 amino acids. Trimming cost V 3 bases and J 9 bases; bases outside gene matches: 4. CDR3 region: CASSGTGVGSPLHF. In DNA, the CDR3 is TGTGCCAGCAGCGGGACAGGGGTGGGTTCACCCCTCCACTTT.

The chain carries TRBV9 and TRBJ2-5; 10 bases match TRBD2. This CDR3 spans 16 amino acids. Germline V gene sequence: CDR1 SGDLS, CDR2 YYNGEE. The junction had 6 bases not matched to a gene; V was cut back by 0 bases and J by 4 bases. The CDR3 DNA sequence: TGTGCCAGCAGCGTAGGGCTAGCGGGAGCTTCAGAGACCCAGTACTTC. This translates into CASSVGLAGASETQYF.

The chain uses TRBV5-1 and TRBJ2-7; TRBD1 matches at 8 bases. The CDR3 length is 15 residues. The V gene end was trimmed by 0 bases and the J gene end by 6 bases; junction bases not matched to a gene: 8. Germline V gene sequence: CDR1 SGHRS, CDR2 YFSETQ. The CDR3 loop reads CASSLAEQGASEQYF. The CDR3 DNA sequence: TGCGCCAGCAGCTTGGCGGAGCAGGGGGCGAGCGAGCAGTACTTC. Supplemented by reference TRBV5-1 and TRBJ2-7, the full variable domain reads KAGVTQTPRYLIKTRGQQVTLSCSPISGHRSVSWYQQTPGQGLQFLFEYFSETQRNKGNFPGRFSGRQFSNSRSEMNVSTLELGDSALYLCASSLAEQGASEQYFGPGTRLTVT.

The V call is TRBV3-1, the J call TRBJ2-7, with 7 bases aligning to TRBD1. The V gene end was trimmed by 4 bases and the J gene end by 2 bases; junction bases not matched to a gene: 5. The CDR3 has 14 amino acids. Looked up from germline, CDR1 is LGHDT and CDR2 is YNNKEL (reference sequence). The CDR3, as DNA: TGTGCCAGCAGCCCCTGGGACAGCCCCTACGAGCAGTACTTC. This translates into CASSPWDSPYEQYF.

In nucleotides, the CDR3 is TGTGCCAGCAGTTCCCCGGGACAGGGGATTGACACCATATATTTT. Translating gives CASSSPGQGIDTIYF. This chain links TRBV2 with TRBJ1-3; 10 positions agree with TRBD1. CDR3 length equals 15 residues. V lost 5 bases to trimming and J lost 8 bases; unmatched junction nucleotides: 9. Germline V gene data show CDR1 as SNHLY and CDR2 as FYNNEI.

The chain recombines TRBV13 with TRBJ2-2, with 11 nucleotides matching TRBD2. The CDR3 runs to 17 residues. Per the germline V gene, CDR1 is PRHDT and CDR2 is FYEKMQ (reference sequence). V shed 4 bases and J 0 bases; nucleotides not matched to a gene: 4. The CDR3 DNA reads TGTGCCAGCAGCTCCCGACTAGCGGGATCGAACACCGGGGAGCTGTTTTTT. Translating it yields CASSSRLAGSNTGELFF.

The V and J genes are TRBV14 and TRBJ2-1; 11 positions agree with TRBD2. The CDR3 consists of 16 residues. Germline lookup yields CDR1 SGHDN and CDR2 FVKESK. The V gene end was trimmed by 4 bases and the J gene end by 12 bases; junction bases not matched to a gene: 14. CDR3 amino acids: CASSLTGTSGRVAQFF. The CDR3 region has the DNA TGTGCCAGCAGCCTTACCGGGACTAGCGGAAGAGTCGCGCAGTTCTTC.

The V call is TRBV3-1, the J call TRBJ2-7; tentative D call: TRBD2 (5 bases). V was clipped by 4 bases and J by 6 bases, with 13 bases between them. Per germline, CDR1 LGHDT and CDR2 YNNKEL (reference sequence). The CDR3 loop spans 13 amino acids. The CDR3 DNA is TGTGCCAGCAGCCTCGATCCTAGCAGCGAGCAGTACGTC. Amino acids: CASSLDPSSEQYV.

The chain links TRBV13 to TRBJ2-3; 8 bases are a match to TRBD1. V lost 5 bases, J lost 6 bases, and 13 bases stayed unmatched. Germline V lookup: CDR1 PRHDT, CDR2 FYEKMQ (reference sequence). This CDR3 contains 16 residues. CDR3: CASSPSGGSYGDTQYF. CDR3 in DNA: TGTGCCAGCAGCCCGTCAGGGGGCTCCTATGGGGATACGCAGTATTTT.

The chain has TRBV28 and TRBJ1-2; D ambiguous. This CDR3 comprises 14 residues. The V end was cut by 3 bases, the J end by 4 bases, with 12 bases between. Germline V CDR1 and CDR2: MDHEN, SYDVKM. CDR3 protein: CASSFASKGYGYTF. In DNA form, the CDR3 reads TGTGCCAGCAGTTTTGCAAGCAAGGGCTATGGCTACACCTTC.

The V and J genes are TRBV6-1 and TRBJ1-2; 7 positions agree with TRBD1. V gave up 1 base and J gave up 6 bases; unmatched junction bases: 8. Germline V lookup: CDR1 MNHNS, CDR2 SASEGT. The CDR3 runs 15 residues. CDR3 sequence: CASSEVVRGADGYTF. The CDR3 DNA sequence: TGTGCCAGCAGTGAAGTCGTCAGGGGGGCAGATGGCTACACCTTC.

The V and J genes are TRBV9 and TRBJ2-1, with 8 nucleotides matching TRBD2. The CDR3 has 15 residues. The ends lost 0 bases at V and 12 bases at J; junction bases unmatched: 11. Germline CDR1 is SGDLS and CDR2 is YYNGEE. The CDR3 nucleotides read TGTGCCAGCAGCGTAGGCGGAGCGGGAGAAGGGGGGCAGTTCTTC. This sequence encodes CASSVGGAGEGGQFF.

V is TRBV20-1 and J is TRBJ1-1; D gene uncertain. The germline V and J ends were trimmed by 0 bases and 6 bases, with 11 bases remaining between them. The CDR3 consists of 13 residues. Per germline, CDR1 DFQATT and CDR2 SNEGSKA (reference sequence). CDR3 in amino acids: CSARDRTGSEAFF. The CDR3 nucleotides read TGCAGTGCTAGAGATCGGACGGGTTCTGAAGCTTTCTTT.